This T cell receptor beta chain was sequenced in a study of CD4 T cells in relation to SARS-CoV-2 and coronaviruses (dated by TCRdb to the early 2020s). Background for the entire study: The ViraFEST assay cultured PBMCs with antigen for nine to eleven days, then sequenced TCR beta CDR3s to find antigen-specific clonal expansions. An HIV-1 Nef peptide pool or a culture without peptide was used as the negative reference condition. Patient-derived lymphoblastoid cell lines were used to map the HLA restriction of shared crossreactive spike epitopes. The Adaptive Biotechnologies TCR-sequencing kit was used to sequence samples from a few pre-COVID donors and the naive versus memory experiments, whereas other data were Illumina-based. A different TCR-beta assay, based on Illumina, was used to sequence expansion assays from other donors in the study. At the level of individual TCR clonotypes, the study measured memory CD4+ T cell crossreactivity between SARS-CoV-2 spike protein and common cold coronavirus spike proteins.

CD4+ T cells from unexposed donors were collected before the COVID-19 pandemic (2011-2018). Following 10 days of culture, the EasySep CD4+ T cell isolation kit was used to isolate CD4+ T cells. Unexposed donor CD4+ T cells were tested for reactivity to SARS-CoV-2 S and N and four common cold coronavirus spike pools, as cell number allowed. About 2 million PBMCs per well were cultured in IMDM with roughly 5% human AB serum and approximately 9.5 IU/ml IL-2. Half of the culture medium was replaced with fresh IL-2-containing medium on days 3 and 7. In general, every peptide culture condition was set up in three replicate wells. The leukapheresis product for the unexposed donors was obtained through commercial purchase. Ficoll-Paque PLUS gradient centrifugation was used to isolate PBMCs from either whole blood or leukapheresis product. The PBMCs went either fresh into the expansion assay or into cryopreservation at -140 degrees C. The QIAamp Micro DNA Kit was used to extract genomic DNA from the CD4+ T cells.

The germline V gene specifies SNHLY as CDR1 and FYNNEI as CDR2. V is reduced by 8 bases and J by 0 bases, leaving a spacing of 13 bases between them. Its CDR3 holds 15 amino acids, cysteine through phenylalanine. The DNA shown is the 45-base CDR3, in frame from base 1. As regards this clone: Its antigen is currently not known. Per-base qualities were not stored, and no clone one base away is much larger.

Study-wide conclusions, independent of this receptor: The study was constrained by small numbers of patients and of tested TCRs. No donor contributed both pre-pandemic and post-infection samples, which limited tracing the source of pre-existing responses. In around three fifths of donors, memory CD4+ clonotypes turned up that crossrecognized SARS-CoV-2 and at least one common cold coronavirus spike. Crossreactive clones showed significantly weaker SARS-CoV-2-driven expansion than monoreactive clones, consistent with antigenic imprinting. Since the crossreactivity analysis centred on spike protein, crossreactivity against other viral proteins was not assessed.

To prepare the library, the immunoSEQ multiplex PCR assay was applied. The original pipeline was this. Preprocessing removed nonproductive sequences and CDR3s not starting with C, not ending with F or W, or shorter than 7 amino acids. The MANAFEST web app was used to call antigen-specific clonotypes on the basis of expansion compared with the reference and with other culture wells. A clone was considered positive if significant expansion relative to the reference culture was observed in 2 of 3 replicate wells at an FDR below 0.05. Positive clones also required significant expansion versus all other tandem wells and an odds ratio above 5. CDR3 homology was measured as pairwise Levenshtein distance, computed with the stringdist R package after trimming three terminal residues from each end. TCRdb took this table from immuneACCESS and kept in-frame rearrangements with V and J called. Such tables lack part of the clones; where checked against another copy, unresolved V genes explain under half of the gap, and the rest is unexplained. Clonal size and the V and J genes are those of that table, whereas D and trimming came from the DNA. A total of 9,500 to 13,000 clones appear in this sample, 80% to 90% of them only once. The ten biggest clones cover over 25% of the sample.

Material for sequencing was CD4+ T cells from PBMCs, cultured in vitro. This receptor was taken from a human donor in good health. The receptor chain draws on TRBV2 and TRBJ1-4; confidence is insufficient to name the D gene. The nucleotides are TGTGCCAGCGCTGCGAGATATGCAACTAATGAAAAACTGTTTTTT. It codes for CASAARYATNEKLFF.